This TCR beta chain came from a study of shared clonotypes between healthy human individuals. At the level of the study: Three CD4 naive, three CD4 memory, two CD8 naive and one CD8 memory plate were used per donor. Overall study results and limits: Donor scarcity curtailed the genetic and exposure-history diversity represented herein.

Splitting of each subset's genomic DNA was done evenly across several immunoSEQ plates. In the original processing: Without quality scores, immunoSEQ junctional reads could not be filtered like full-length reads. Method: immunoSEQ multiplex PCR; TCRdb's copy keeps in-frame clones and lacks some. Clone size and the V and J calls come from that table; the DNA yielded D and trimming. The data contain about 2.1 million clones, 85% to 95% of them singletons. Germline CDR1 is GTSNPN and CDR2 is SVGIG (reference sequence). The CDR3 consists of 14 residues. V shed 5 bases and J shed 4 bases, with 15 bases lying between them. Note on this clone: Its matching antigen is unknown.

CD8 cells classed as naive were CD45RO-negative and positively selected for CCR7, excluding terminally differentiated effector memory CD45RA+ cells. The sequencing sample was made of naive CD8+ T cells from PBMCs. This TCR came from a man aged 18 to 30 in good health. Some clones in this sample may be carry-over from other donors' samples. The J gene is TRBJ2-1, the V gene TRBV30, with D perhaps matching TRBD2 (6 bases). The CDR3 nucleotides read TGTGCCTGGGGTGGAGGGAGGCTATACAATGAGCAGTTCTTC. Translated: CAWGGGRLYNEQFF.